This T cell receptor (beta chain) was recovered during a study of cytomegalovirus exposure and HLA in healthy donors. PCR amplification relied on 60 Vbeta primers (plus 13 Jbeta primers). Authors' analysis steps: Per a later analysis, the number of unique TCR beta chains was roughly 87 million, of which 9 million to 14 million were shared. Assay used: immunoSEQ multiplex PCR; TCRdb lists only in-frame clones, some missing. V, J and clone size derive from that table, while D and trimming were established from the DNA sequence. The sample comprises about 160,000 clones, roughly 77% of which are singletons, and approximately 2% rests with the top ten. V was pared by 1 base and J by 6 bases, with 6 bases of the junction left unmatched. This CDR3 is built from 14 residues. CDR1 is WSHSY, CDR2 SAAADI, per germline. In regard to this clone: The target antigen is unknown.

Findings and limits, study-wide: V- and J-gene trimming of TCR beta was linked (in a later analysis) to a missense DCLRE1C variant. A highly shared variant cluster was judged a likely technical artifact. It was approximately 170 TCR beta chains that were listed as cytomegalovirus-associated.

The V call is TRBV10-2, the J call TRBJ2-7, with TRBD1 matching over 7 bases. The clonotype was recovered from a woman between 18 and 30 years old in good health and CMV-seronegative. Material for sequencing was PBMCs. Here the CDR3 reads CASSELGQGVEQYF. DNA of the CDR3: TGCGCCAGCAGTGAGTTAGGTCAGGGGGTCGAGCAGTACTTC.